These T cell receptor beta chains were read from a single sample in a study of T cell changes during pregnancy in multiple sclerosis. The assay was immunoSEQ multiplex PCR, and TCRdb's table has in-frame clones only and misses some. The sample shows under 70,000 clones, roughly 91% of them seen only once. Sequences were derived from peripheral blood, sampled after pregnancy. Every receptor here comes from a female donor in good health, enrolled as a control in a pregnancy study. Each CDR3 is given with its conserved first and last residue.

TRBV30	CAWRVWGTHGYTF
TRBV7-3	CASSFRGTSAKDTQYF
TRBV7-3	CASSLERGTEAFF
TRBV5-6	CASSLVSDTQYF
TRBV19	CASSGQGGRSYEQYF
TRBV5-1	CASSSGTTSTDTQYF
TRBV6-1	CASSVMEAYEQYF
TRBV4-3	CASSQSRDNHQPQHF
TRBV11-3	CASSTRSDLAKNIQYF
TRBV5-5	CASSPRGTEAFF
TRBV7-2	CASSSMGTVYEQYF
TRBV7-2	CASTLGGGSYNEQFF
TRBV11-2	CASLGQGANEQYF
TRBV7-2	CASTLISTLRGRNSPLHF
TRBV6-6	CASNKGGGLNEQFF
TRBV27	CASSFAGGKETQYF
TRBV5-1	CASSFGGSDNQPQHF
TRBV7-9	CASSFSVSAQGADGYTF
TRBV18	CASSPDDRLSNYGYTF
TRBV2	CASRVSSTDTQYF
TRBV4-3	CASSPAQGSYEQYF
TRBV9	CASSVETDSYEQYF
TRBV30	CAWSEKAGTAHQPQHF
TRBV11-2	CASSLEEAYNSPLHF
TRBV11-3	CASSSRTANTEAFF
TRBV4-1	CASSQEKRGTGTTEAFF
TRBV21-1	CASSKERDRSTYEQYF
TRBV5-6	CASSLRLAGVLSYEQYF
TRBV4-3	CASSQDRTYYNEQFF
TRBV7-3	CASSITGGYTEAFF
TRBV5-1	CASSLSSAETQYF
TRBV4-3	CASSQAGGIYNEQFF
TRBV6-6	CASGQTGGGQPQHF
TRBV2	CASKKNRGLNQPQHF
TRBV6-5	CASSYDRQETQYF
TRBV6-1	CASSELAGGPDTQYF
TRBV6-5	CASTGANYGYTF
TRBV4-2	CASCETGTATYEQYF
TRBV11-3	CASSLVPGAEAFF
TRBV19	CASSLTGTRAFF
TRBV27	CASRAPGITPLHF
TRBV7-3	CASSPGGTSTDTQYF
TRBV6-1	CASKLSTGEFYEQYF
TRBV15	CATSRDRQGNTEAFF
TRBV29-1	CSVVASGMGKLFF
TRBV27	CASSLRLAGTDTQYF
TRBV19	CASSIDGGNQPQHF
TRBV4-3	CASSQARRLLYGYTF